A selection of T cell receptor beta chains follows, all from one sample in a study of blood T cell repertoires in COVID-19. Assay: immunoSEQ multiplex PCR; the TCRdb copy retains only in-frame clones and omits some. The repertoire includes fewer than 350,000 clones, about 85% of them detected once, and about 2% sits in the top ten. Sequenced sample: PBMCs or T cells enriched from blood (not recorded which). Receptor source: a woman aged 30 to 39 who had been exposed to COVID-19. Both conserved end residues are part of each CDR3. The D gene is left open where the match is weak. For some rows the clone size is stated as once, few or many, or as a class when expanded; others skip it.

size	V	D	J	length	DNA	CDR3
few	TRBV14	TRBD1	TRBJ1-6	14	TGTGCCACCAGCACTGCAGGGGGTAATTCACCCCTCCACTTT	CATSTAGGNSPLHF
.	TRBV5-1	.	TRBJ2-5	16	TGCGCCAGCAGAAGACAGGCACAATTGTACCAAGAGACCCAGTACTTC	CASRRQAQLYQETQYF
.	TRBV6-1	TRBD2	TRBJ2-7	16	TGTGCCAGCAGTGATCCCTCGGGGCTAGCGGGAAGACAACAGTACTTC	CASSDPSGLAGRQQYF
.	TRBV7-2	.	TRBJ1-2	14	TGTGCCAGCAGTGATATCCAGGGCAACTATGGCTACACCTTC	CASSDIQGNYGYTF
.	TRBV18	TRBD1	TRBJ1-1	16	TGTGCCAGCTCACCAAGGACGTCAGGGGGCTTGACTGAAGCTTTCTTT	CASSPRTSGGLTEAFF
.	TRBV2	.	TRBJ1-3	19	TGTGCCAGCAGTTACTATCTCTCAGCCTCGACAGCCCCCGGAAACACCATATATTTT	CASSYYLSASTAPGNTIYF
.	TRBV2	TRBD2	TRBJ2-1	15	TGTGCCAGCAGTGAAGGGGCGCTAGCGGGAGCCGAGCAGTTCTTC	CASSEGALAGAEQFF
few	TRBV4-2	.	TRBJ1-3	15	TGTGCCAGCAGCCAAAGGCGACAGTTTGGAAACACCATATATTTT	CASSQRRQFGNTIYF
.	TRBV6-5	TRBD1	TRBJ1-4	15	TGTGCCAGCAGTTACGGGGACAGGGCGTATGAAAAACTGTTTTTT	CASSYGDRAYEKLFF
.	TRBV28	.	TRBJ1-5	11	TGTGCCAGCAGTCATCATCAGCCCCAGCATTTT	CASSHHQPQHF
.	TRBV4-2	TRBD2	TRBJ2-1	15	TGTGCCAGCAGCCAAGATTCACTAGCGGGGATCGAGCAGTTCTTC	CASSQDSLAGIEQFF
.	TRBV30	TRBD1	TRBJ1-6	14	TGTGCCTGGAGGGGGACAGGGCTCGGATCACCCCTCCACTTT	CAWRGTGLGSPLHF
few	TRBV12-3/TRBV12-4	.	TRBJ1-5	12	TGTGCCAGCGAAAGGGGTACTCAGCCCCAGCATTTT	CASERGTQPQHF
.	TRBV29-1	TRBD2	TRBJ2-1	13	TGCAGCGTTGGAAGGGTACTAGCGGGGGAGCAGTTCTTC	CSVGRVLAGEQFF
.	TRBV28	.	TRBJ1-2	14	TGTGCCAGCAGTTTACCCACAGTAAACTATGGCTACACCTTC	CASSLPTVNYGYTF
.	TRBV3-1/TRBV3-2	TRBD2	TRBJ2-7	16	TGTGCCAGCAGCCAAGGGGCTAGCGGAGATTACTACGAGCAGTACTTC	CASSQGASGDYYEQYF
.	TRBV2	TRBD2	TRBJ2-5	15	TGTGCCAGCAGTGTACTAGCGGGGGTCGGGGAGACCCAGTACTTC	CASSVLAGVGETQYF
.	TRBV9	.	TRBJ2-5	15	TGTGCCAGCAGCGTAGGGGCATTGGGCCAAGAGACCCAGTACTTC	CASSVGALGQETQYF
few	TRBV28	TRBD2	TRBJ2-5	18	TGTGCCAGCAGTCCCGGGACTAGCGGGAGTAGGTTGAAAGAGACCCAGTACTTC	CASSPGTSGSRLKETQYF
.	TRBV7-9	TRBD2	TRBJ2-2	16	TGTGCCAGCAGCTCATCAGGGACTAGCGGTCCCGGGGAGCTGTTTTTT	CASSSSGTSGPGELFF
.	TRBV3-1/TRBV3-2	TRBD2	TRBJ2-1	13	TGTGCCAGCAGCCATGTAGCGGGAGCCGAGCAGTTCTTC	CASSHVAGAEQFF
.	TRBV11-3	.	TRBJ2-5	16	TGTGCCAGCAGCGATAGAACGAGAGGGCTTTTAGAGACCCAGTACTTC	CASSDRTRGLLETQYF
few	TRBV7-3	TRBD2	TRBJ2-3	16	TGTGCCAGCAGCTTGTCGGGGGGGCCGACGGGAGATACGCAGTATTTT	CASSLSGGPTGDTQYF
.	TRBV4-3	.	TRBJ1-6	16	TGCGCCAGCAGCTTTTACTCCACTCGAGGCAATAATATCCTCCACTTT	CASSFYSTRGNNILHF
.	TRBV2	.	TRBJ2-5	16	TGTGCCAGCAGTGAGGGGTCCGGTTGGGGAGTAGAGACCCAGTACTTC	CASSEGSGWGVETQYF
.	TRBV7-9	.	TRBJ1-5	13	TGTGCCAGCAGCTTTGAAGGAGGACAGCCCCAGCATTTT	CASSFEGGQPQHF
.	TRBV12-3/TRBV12-4	.	TRBJ1-5	13	TGTGCCAGCCACACCAATAGCAATCAGCCCCAGCATTTT	CASHTNSNQPQHF